Presented here are 26 T cell receptor beta chains from one specimen sequenced in a study of identical twins. TCRdb used MiXCR to reprocess the 5' RACE reads, holding one entry per CDR3 protein. The sample holds nearly 250,000 distinct CDR3 sequences, approximately 7% seen once. These data are also associated with another study on yellow fever vaccine responses in identical twins.

The sequenced material came from memory (CD45RO+) T cells sorted from blood. The source of these receptors is a young woman in good health.

This clonotype was counted ten times or more. This chain connects TRBV7-7 to TRBJ1-2; no firm D call. V lost 5 bases and J lost 3, with 13 bases in between. Germline loops: CDR1 SSHAT, CDR2 FNYEAQ (reference sequence). The CDR3 runs to 14 residues. The CDR3 loop reads CASSPINTDYGYTF. The CDR3 DNA is TGTGCCAGCAGCCCGATCAACACAGACTATGGCTACACCTTC.

This clonotype came up many times. This chain connects TRBV12-3 or TRBV12-4 to TRBJ1-5; D is undetermined. This CDR3 contains 15 residues. Trimming took off 2 bases at V and 0 bases at J, with 8 bases between the two ends. CDR3 coding DNA: TGTGCCAGCAGTTTAATCGGTTATAGCAATCAGCCCCAGCATTTT. Its protein product is CASSLIGYSNQPQHF.

This clonotype was seen a handful of times. The chain couples TRBV28 to TRBJ2-1; the D gene is possibly TRBD2 (6 bases). The CDR3 extends over 15 amino acids. Trimming left V 4 bases short and J 1 base short, with 11 bases between. CDR1 MDHEN and CDR2 SYDVKM come from the germline V gene. The CDR3 DNA reads as TGTGCCAGCAGTTCCGGGGGACCGTCCTACAATGAGCAGTTCTTC. Translating gives CASSSGGPSYNEQFF.

This clonotype was recorded a few times. The rearrangement links TRBV27 to TRBJ2-7, with D maybe TRBD2 (5 bases). With 5 bases removed from V and 6 bases from J, the gap between germline ends came to 11 bases. This CDR3 region has 12 residues. Germline values: CDR1 MNHEY, CDR2 SMNVEV (reference sequence). CDR3: CASSNQGGEQYF. CDR3 DNA: TGTGCCAGCAGTAACCAAGGAGGCGAGCAGTACTTC.

The chain carries TRBV2 and TRBJ2-5; TRBD1 agrees at 9 bases. V lost 5 bases to trimming and J lost 4 bases; unmatched junction nucleotides: 8. CDR1 and CDR2 (germline): SNHLY, FYNNEI. This CDR3 comprises 15 residues. CDR3 nucleotides: TGTGCCAGCAGTCCCGCCGGGACAGGGAGAGAGACCCAGTACTTC. Translating gives CASSPAGTGRETQYF.

The J gene is TRBJ2-1, the V gene TRBV5-1; D may be TRBD2 (5 bases). V gave up 4 bases and J gave up 3 bases, with 14 bases separating them. Germline V lookup: CDR1 SGHRS, CDR2 YFSETQ. CDR3 length equals 15 residues. The CDR3 DNA reads as TGCGCCAGCAGCACAGATGGACTGAACTACAATGAGCAGTTCTTC. Its protein product is CASSTDGLNYNEQFF. Variable domain in full (rest from reference TRBV5-1 and TRBJ2-1): KAGVTQTPRYLIKTRGQQVTLSCSPISGHRSVSWYQQTPGQGLQFLFEYFSETQRNKGNFPGRFSGRQFSNSRSEMNVSTLELGDSALYLCASSTDGLNYNEQFFGPGTRLTVL.

The chain is built from TRBV15 and TRBJ2-6, with D uncertain. V gave up 1 base and J gave up 2 bases, with 12 bases separating them. This CDR3 contains 17 residues. The germline V gene has CDR1 LNHNV and CDR2 YYDKDF (reference sequence). CDR3 in amino acids: CATSRVGRPPGANVLTF. CDR3 sequence (DNA): TGTGCCACCAGCAGAGTGGGTCGTCCTCCTGGGGCCAACGTCCTGACTTTC.

This clonotype showed up just a few times. The chain links TRBV6-5 to TRBJ2-1; D may be TRBD1 (6 bases). Per the germline V gene, CDR1 is MNHEY and CDR2 is SVGAGI. There are 12 residues in the CDR3. V dropped 6 bases and J dropped 6 bases, with 9 bases sitting between them. CDR3 nucleotide sequence: TGTGCCAGCAGGGCGGACAGCAATGAGCAGTTCTTC. Its protein product is CASRADSNEQFF.

A few counts support this clonotype. The chain combines TRBV28 with TRBJ1-5, with 10 bases aligning to TRBD1. V shed 6 bases, J shed 6 bases, and the junction held 5 bases outside the gene matches. CDR1 is MDHEN and CDR2 is SYDVKM in the germline V gene. The CDR3 consists of 14 residues. The CDR3 reads CASRTGQGVQPQHF. The CDR3 DNA reads TGTGCCAGCAGAACCGGACAGGGGGTTCAGCCCCAGCATTTT.

Only a few counts were recorded for this clonotype. The chain employs TRBV20-1 and TRBJ2-5; 7 nucleotides match TRBD2. The CDR3 has 12 residues. Germline V gives CDR1 DFQATT, CDR2 SNEGSKA (reference sequence). The CDR3 here is CTSSGVQETQYF. The CDR3 nucleotides read TGCACCTCTAGCGGTGTCCAAGAGACCCAGTACTTC.

The chain is built from TRBV9 and TRBJ2-7; 7 bases line up with TRBD2. Germline V gene sequence: CDR1 SGDLS, CDR2 YYNGEE. This CDR3 is 16 amino acids long. Germline trimming cut 4 bases from V and 0 bases from J; bases unmatched to any gene: 10. DNA of the CDR3: TGTGCCAGCAGCCCCCGGGGTAGCGGGTTCTCCTACGAGCAGTACTTC. As protein: CASSPRGSGFSYEQYF.

V usage is TRBV7-9 and J usage is TRBJ1-6; the D is unclear. The CDR3 is made up of 15 amino acids. Germline V CDR1 and CDR2: SEHNR, FQNEAQ (reference sequence). V was shortened by 1 base and J by 10 bases, with 14 bases between the two germline ends. The DNA of the CDR3 is TGTGCCAGCAGCTTAGGGGCAGGCGACTTATCACCCCTCCACTTT. Its protein is CASSLGAGDLSPLHF.

The chain recombines TRBV7-9 with TRBJ2-7; D possibly corresponds to TRBD2 (5 bases). In germline, CDR1 is SEHNR, CDR2 FQNEAQ (reference sequence). This CDR3 spans 14 amino acids. V lost 8 bases and J lost 1, with 15 bases in between. The DNA for the CDR3 is TGTGCCAGCGGGTTGGTAGCGTCTTCCTACGAGCAGTACTTC. Translating it yields CASGLVASSYEQYF. Based on the CDR3 plus reference TRBV7-9 and TRBJ2-7, the full variable domain is DTGVSQNPRHKITKRGQNVTFRCDPISEHNRLYWYRQTLGQGPEFLTYFQNEAQLEKSRLLSDRFSAERPKGSFSTLEIQRTEQGDSAMYLCASGLVASSYEQYFGPGTRLTVT.

This clonotype has a handful of counts. The CDR3: CASSQDAGTKVNTEAFF. The CDR3 region has the DNA TGTGCCAGCAGCCAAGACGCAGGGACAAAAGTGAACACTGAAGCTTTCTTT. The chain couples TRBV14 to TRBJ1-1; a possible D gene is TRBD1 (6 bases). This CDR3 contains 17 residues. Trimming pared 0 bases from V and 0 bases from J, leaving 14 bases between. Germline V gives CDR1 SGHDN, CDR2 FVKESK. Using reference TRBV14 and TRBJ1-1 for the parts outside the CDR3, the full variable domain is EAGVTQFPSHSVIEKGQTVTLRCDPISGHDNLYWYRRVMGKEIKFLLHFVKESKQDESGMPNNRFLAERTGGTYSTLKVQPAELEDSGVYFCASSQDAGTKVNTEAFFGQGTRLTVV.

About this clonotype: Because the CDR3 is missing its conserved closing phenylalanine or tryptophan, this is likely a read error. This chain uses TRBV5-1 with TRBJ2-3; D might be TRBD1 (6 bases). Deletions cut 0 bases from V and 2 bases from J, with 13 bases between. The CDR3 covers 16 residues. Germline-derived CDR1 and CDR2 are SGHRS and YFSETQ. The CDR3 bases are TGCGCCAGCAGCTTGGGAGGGGGAAGGTACACAGATACGCAGTATTCT. Amino acid sequence: CASSLGGGRYTDTQYS.

This clonotype has only a few counts. The chain uses TRBV12-3 or TRBV12-4 and TRBJ2-7; D call uncertain. Between the trimmed V and J ends, which lost 6 bases and 2 bases, there was a span of 5 bases. CDR3 length: 11 residues. CDR3: CASRHAYEQYF. CDR3 nucleotide sequence: TGTGCCAGCAGGCACGCCTACGAGCAGTACTTC.

A few counts support this clonotype. V and J are TRBV3-1 and TRBJ1-6, with D unclear. Trimming shortened V by 5 bases and J by 0 bases, and 11 bases separated the two germline ends. The CDR3 extends over 16 amino acids. The germline V gene encodes CDR1 LGHDT and CDR2 YNNKEL (reference sequence). The CDR3 protein is CASSSKSSSYNSPLHF. Here the CDR3 DNA reads TGTGCCAGCAGCTCAAAGTCGAGCTCCTATAATTCACCCCTCCACTTT.

The chain carries TRBV3-1 and TRBJ1-5; 9 nucleotides line up with TRBD1. V shed 4 bases and J 4 bases; nucleotides not matched to a gene: 5. CDR3 length: 15 amino acids. Per the germline V gene, CDR1 is LGHDT and CDR2 is YNNKEL (reference sequence). CDR3 nucleotide sequence: TGTGCCAGCAGCCCGGACAGGGGAGGAAATCAGCCCCAGCATTTT. Its translation: CASSPDRGGNQPQHF.

This clonotype was counted a few times. This chain uses TRBV6-1 with TRBJ2-2; TRBD2 matches 15 bases. Germline V CDR1 and CDR2: MNHNS, SASEGT. The CDR3 is 17 amino acids. After removal of 6 bases from V and 6 bases from J, the junction contained 8 bases not matched to a gene. CDR3 protein: CASSRTSGGALAGELFF. CDR3 nucleotides: TGTGCCAGCAGCCGGACTAGCGGGGGGGCATTGGCCGGGGAGCTGTTTTTT.

This clonotype was seen repeatedly, ten times or more. This chain joins TRBV2 and TRBJ1-2, with 7 positions matching TRBD1. The CDR3 loop spans 13 amino acids. V was clipped by 6 bases and J by 2 bases; unmatched bases: 3. From germline, CDR1 is SNHLY and CDR2 FYNNEI. CDR3 nucleotide sequence: TGTGCCAGCAGGGTGACAGGGAACTATGGCTACACCTTC. It specifies CASRVTGNYGYTF. Variable domain in full (rest from reference TRBV2 and TRBJ1-2): EPEVTQTPSHQVTQMGQEVILRCVPISNHLYFYWYRQILGQKVEFLVSFYNNEISEKSEIFDDQFSVERPDGSNFTLKIRSTKLEDSAMYFCASRVTGNYGYTFGSGTRLTVV.

This clonotype came up a few times. J is TRBJ2-1 and V is TRBV20-1, with a possible D match to TRBD2 (5 bases). The CDR3 length is 15 residues. Between the trimmed V and J ends, which lost 1 base and 1 base, there was a span of 11 bases. CDR1 DFQATT and CDR2 SNEGSKA come from the germline V gene (reference sequence). The CDR3 reads CSARGVRLSYNEQFF. CDR3 sequence (DNA): TGCAGTGCTAGAGGGGTGCGACTATCCTACAATGAGCAGTTCTTC.

This clonotype has a count of ten or more. J is TRBJ1-4 and V is TRBV2; D uncertain. Trimming left V 0 bases short and J 7 bases short, with 15 bases between. Germline values: CDR1 SNHLY, CDR2 FYNNEI. The CDR3 extends over 16 amino acids. The CDR3 is CASSEADLRVSEKLFF. DNA for the CDR3: TGTGCCAGCAGTGAAGCAGACTTAAGGGTATCTGAAAAACTGTTTTTT.

This clonotype appeared many times. The rearrangement uses TRBV27 and TRBJ1-5; no firm D call. The V gene's germline CDR1 is MNHEY and CDR2 SMNVEV (reference sequence). Trimming took off 8 bases at V and 4 bases at J, with 3 bases between the two ends. The CDR3 sequence is 10 residues long. As DNA, the CDR3 is TGTGCCAGCGGAAATCAGCCCCAGCATTTT. Protein sequence: CASGNQPQHF.

This rearrangement joins TRBV20-1 to TRBJ1-5, with unresolved D. Trimming took 5 bases from V and 2 from J, leaving 7 bases between them. CDR1 and CDR2 from the germline V gene are DFQATT and SNEGSKA (reference sequence). CDR3 size: 12 residues. CDR3 DNA: TGCAGTGCTGAGGCGGGCAATCAGCCCCAGCATTTT. It is translated as CSAEAGNQPQHF.

This clonotype has a handful of counts. The gene calls are TRBV5-1 and TRBJ2-1, with D tentatively TRBD2 (5 bases). Trimming pared 0 bases from V and 9 bases from J, leaving 10 bases between. The CDR3 runs 13 residues. Germline V gene sequence: CDR1 SGHRS, CDR2 YFSETQ. DNA for the CDR3: TGCGCCAGCAGCTTGGCGGGGTTGTCTGAGCAGTTCTTC. Protein sequence: CASSLAGLSEQFF.

This clonotype has only a few counts. The rearrangement uses TRBV19 and TRBJ1-5; D remains unclear. The CDR3 is 14 amino acids. V lost 7 bases, J lost 2 bases, and 12 bases lay in between. The germline V gene encodes CDR1 LNHDA and CDR2 SQIVND (reference sequence). CDR3 amino acids: CASIQDRGNQPQHF. The CDR3 DNA sequence: TGTGCCAGTATTCAGGACCGGGGCAATCAGCCCCAGCATTTT.